The next 25 T cell receptor beta chains were all read from a single sample in a study of blood T cell repertoires in COVID-19. TCRdb keeps only in-frame clones here, not all; method: immunoSEQ multiplex PCR. The data show a few hundred thousand clones, approximately 86% seen once. Sequencing used peripheral blood. The source of these receptors is a man aged 18 to 35 with active or convalescent COVID-19.

The chain uses TRBV11-1 and TRBJ2-7, with TRBD1 matching 9 bases. Germline V gene sequence: CDR1 SGHAT, CDR2 FQDESV (reference sequence). The V and J ends lost 1 base and 5 bases, in that order; junction bases with no gene match: 6. The CDR3 is 15 amino acids. The CDR3: CASSLDRRTGDEQYF. CDR3 coding DNA: TGTGCCAGCAGCTTAGATCGCCGGACAGGGGACGAGCAGTACTTC.

This clone occurred once. The rearrangement uses TRBV27 and TRBJ2-1; D unclear. The CDR3 covers 16 residues. Germline CDR1 MNHEY, CDR2 SMNVEV (reference sequence). Deletions cut 6 bases from V and 6 bases from J, with 21 bases between. CDR3 bases: TGTGCCAGCAGCCATACATATCGGAGTCCCGGCAATGAGCAGTTCTTC. Protein product: CASSHTYRSPGNEQFF.

Worth noting for this clone: A read error may be the cause here, since a much bigger clone is one base away. The chain joins TRBV27 to TRBJ1-1; perhaps TRBD1 as D (5 bases). The CDR3 runs 13 residues. The V and J ends lost 3 bases and 1 base respectively, with 6 bases between them. CDR1 and CDR2 (germline): MNHEY, SMNVEV (reference sequence). CDR3 amino acids: CASSFTGNTEAFF. The DNA of the CDR3 is TGTGCCAGCAGTTTCACAGGGAACACTGAAGCTTTCTTT.

The chain uses TRBV15 and TRBJ2-7; 7 nucleotides align to TRBD1. CDR1 LNHNV and CDR2 YYDKDF come from the germline V gene (reference sequence). J lost 3 bases, V lost 0 bases, and 11 bases had no gene match. This CDR3 is built from 17 residues. As DNA, the CDR3 is TGTGCCACCAGCAGAGACACAGCGACAGGGACGGGCTACGAGCAGTACTTC. Translating it yields CATSRDTATGTGYEQYF.

This chain links TRBV24-1 with TRBJ2-3, with 9 bases fitting TRBD2. This CDR3 is built from 16 residues. The germline CDR1 and CDR2 sequences are KGHDR and SFDVKD. The ends lost 1 base at V and 6 bases at J; junction bases unmatched: 7. The CDR3 loop is CATSDFLAGWGDTQYF. The DNA of the CDR3 is TGTGCCACCAGTGATTTCCTAGCGGGATGGGGCGATACGCAGTATTTT.

The rearrangement joins TRBV6-2 or TRBV6-3 to TRBJ2-7; 12 positions agree with TRBD1. The CDR3 covers 15 residues. CDR1 is MNHEY and CDR2 is SVGEGT in the germline V gene. Germline trimming cut 5 bases from V and 3 bases from J; bases unmatched to any gene: 5. The CDR3 is CASSPGTGGLYEQYF. The DNA for the CDR3 is TGTGCCAGCAGTCCCGGGACAGGGGGCCTCTACGAGCAGTACTTC.

This rearrangement joins TRBV29-1 to TRBJ1-2, with TRBD1 matching 7 bases. Per germline, CDR1 SQVTM and CDR2 ANQGSEA. V shed 6 bases and J 4 bases; nucleotides not matched to a gene: 5. The CDR3 covers 12 residues. In nucleotides, the CDR3 is TGCAGCGTCGCGGGACAGCCCTATGGCTACACCTTC. Translated: CSVAGQPYGYTF. The full variable domain, its missing parts supplied by reference TRBV29-1 and TRBJ1-2, is SAVISQKPSRDICQRGTSLTIQCQVDSQVTMMFWYRQQPGQSLTLIATANQGSEATYESGFVIDKFPISRPNLTFSTLTVSNMSPEDSSIYLCSVAGQPYGYTFGSGTRLTVV.

The gene calls are TRBV6-5 and TRBJ1-4; no reliable D call. This CDR3 is built from 15 residues. The V end lost 5 bases, the J end lost 1 base, and 11 bases lay between the germline ends. The V gene's germline CDR1 is MNHEY and CDR2 SVGAGI. The CDR3 DNA sequence: TGTGCCAGCAGTCCCCGAAGCCGAACTAATGAAAAACTGTTTTTT. Translating it yields CASSPRSRTNEKLFF.

The chain has TRBV14 and TRBJ1-1, with 12 bases fitting TRBD1. CDR3 length: 17 residues. Germline trimming cut 5 bases from V and 10 bases from J; bases unmatched to any gene: 17. The germline gives CDR1 SGHDN, CDR2 FVKESK. Here the CDR3 DNA reads TGTGCCAGCAGCTCCCCACGCTCCGGGACAGGGGGCCAACGAGCTTTCTTT. It is translated as CASSSPRSGTGGQRAFF.

A word on this clone: With only one base between it and a far larger clone, this is likely a read error. This sample includes further DNA sequences coding for the same CDR3. Written as DNA, the CDR3 is TGTGCCAGCAGCCCTCCCCGGTACGAGCAGTACTTC. Translation: CASSPPRYEQYF. V gene TRBV11-2 combines with J gene TRBJ2-7; D is ambiguous. V was clipped by 5 bases and J by 4 bases, with 9 bases between them. Germline V gene sequence: CDR1 SGHAT, CDR2 FQNNGV. The CDR3 runs to 12 residues. The variable domain in full, completed from reference TRBV11-2 and TRBJ2-7, reads EAGVAQSPRYKIIEKRQSVAFWCNPISGHATLYWYQQILGQGPKLLIQFQNNGVVDDSQLPKDRFSAERLKGVDSTLKIQPAKLEDSAVYLCASSPPRYEQYFGPGTRLTVT.

V and J are TRBV4-1 and TRBJ2-7; 9 nucleotides match TRBD1. V dropped 3 bases and J dropped 5; count of bases not matched to a gene: 2. CDR1 is MGHRA and CDR2 is YSYEKL in the germline V gene. The CDR3 length is 13 residues. CDR3 bases: TGCGCCAGCAGCCACCGACAGGGGGACGAGCAGTACTTC. Translation gives CASSHRQGDEQYF.

This clone was recorded only once. The chain employs TRBV7-2 and TRBJ2-4; TRBD2 might be the D (6 bases). The CDR3 is made up of 16 amino acids. Between the trimmed V and J ends, which lost 4 bases and 5 bases, there was a span of 18 bases. CDR1 and CDR2 (germline): SGHTA, FQGNSA. In DNA form, the CDR3 reads TGTGCCAGCAGCTCGGCCCGCGCTAGCGTACAAAACATTCAGTACTTC. It translates to CASSSARASVQNIQYF.

The chain joins TRBV21-1 to TRBJ2-1; TRBD1, as called in the table, went unchecked against the DNA. TRBV21-1 is noted as a pseudogene. The CDR3 consists of 15 residues. CDR3 DNA sequence: TGTGCCAGCAGCGAAAGGTGTCAGGGGATAAATGAGCAGTTCTTC. It is translated as CASSERCQGINEQFF.

The chain links TRBV25-1 to TRBJ2-7; the D gene is possibly TRBD2 (6 bases). CDR1 and CDR2 (germline): MGHDK, SYGVNS. Trimming cost V 8 bases and J 5 bases, with 10 bases left between them. This CDR3 region has 11 residues. In DNA form, the CDR3 reads TGTGCCAGCCTAACGGGGGACGAGCAGTACTTC. This translates into CASLTGDEQYF.

The chain couples TRBV3-1 (or the pseudogene TRBV3-2) to TRBJ2-7, with 8 nucleotides matching TRBD2. The germline CDR1 and CDR2 sequences are LGHDT and YNNKEL (reference sequence). Trimming at V came to 8 bases and at J to 5 bases, leaving 5 bases not matched to a gene. CDR3 length: 12 residues. The CDR3 DNA follows: TGTGCCAGCCGGGGGGGCGGCAACGAGCAGTACTTC. Its protein product is CASRGGGNEQYF.

The genes are TRBV7-2 and TRBJ2-1, with D possibly matching TRBD2 (5 bases). Trimming stripped 3 bases from V and 6 bases from J, with 9 bases between. This CDR3 has 13 amino acids. CDR1 is SGHTA and CDR2 is FQGNSA in the germline V gene. The CDR3 sequence: CASSFSEGNEQFF. The CDR3 nucleotides are TGTGCCAGCAGCTTTTCCGAGGGCAATGAGCAGTTCTTC.

Only a few counts were recorded for this clone. The rearrangement joins TRBV6-4 to TRBJ2-3; a weak D match, TRBD1 (5 bases). Germline CDR1 reads MRHNA; CDR2 reads SNTAGT. V gave up 4 bases and J gave up 5 bases, with 16 bases separating them. The CDR3 has 15 amino acids. The CDR3 region is CASSGGTGSGDTQYF. CDR3 nucleotides: TGTGCCAGCAGTGGGGGCACGGGCTCCGGAGATACGCAGTATTTT.

This chain joins TRBV5-4 and TRBJ2-7, with TRBD1 matching 7 bases. There are 15 residues in the CDR3. Germline CDR1 SGHNT, CDR2 YYREEE (reference sequence). V was pared by 3 bases and J by 5 bases, with 11 bases of the junction left unmatched. The CDR3 DNA reads TGTGCCAGCAGCTCTGGACAGGATGGAGCCCACGAGCAGTACTTC. This translates into CASSSGQDGAHEQYF.

The chain couples TRBV11-3 to TRBJ2-7, with D unresolved. This CDR3 has 13 amino acids. Trimming took off 5 bases at V and 3 bases at J, with 11 bases between the two ends. Per germline, CDR1 SGHNT and CDR2 YENEEA. Here the CDR3 reads CASSPRANYEQYF. The CDR3, as DNA: TGTGCCAGCAGCCCCCGAGCCAACTACGAGCAGTACTTC.

The chain has TRBV13 and TRBJ2-1, with 8 bases fitting TRBD2. This CDR3 is 15 amino acids long. Germline trimming cut 5 bases from V and 9 bases from J; bases unmatched to any gene: 12. Per the germline V gene, CDR1 is PRHDT and CDR2 is FYEKMQ (reference sequence). The chain's CDR3 is CASSPPDSGIREQFF. CDR3 in DNA: TGTGCCAGCAGCCCCCCGGATAGCGGGATACGTGAGCAGTTCTTC. The full variable domain, rest sourced from reference TRBV13 and TRBJ2-1, is AAGVIQSPRHLIKEKRETATLKCYPIPRHDTVYWYQQGPGQDPQFLISFYEKMQSDKGSIPDRFSAQQFSDYHSELNMSSLELGDSALYFCASSPPDSGIREQFFGPGTRLTVL.

The chain has TRBV30 and TRBJ1-2, with TRBD1 matching over 10 bases. The CDR3 runs to 13 residues. J lost 4 bases, V lost 4 bases, and 3 bases had no gene match. Per germline, CDR1 GTSNPN and CDR2 SVGIG (reference sequence). CDR3 nucleotide sequence: TGTGCCTGGACCAGGACAGGGGGCTATGGCTACACCTTC. This gives the protein CAWTRTGGYGYTF.

The V gene is TRBV21-1, the J gene TRBJ2-6; the table's D gene call, TRBD1, was not cross checked with the DNA. TRBV21-1 is given as a pseudogene. The CDR3 totals 19 residues. CDR3 sequence: CASRESIGQGVSGANVLTF. The CDR3 region has the DNA TGTGCCAGCAGAGAATCGATAGGACAGGGGGTCTCTGGGGCCAACGTCCTGACTTTC.

The CDR3 region is CAWSSPRESEAFF. The CDR3 nucleotides are TGTGCCTGGAGTTCCCCCCGGGAGAGTGAAGCTTTCTTT. This chain connects TRBV30 to TRBJ1-1, with D unclear. Trimming removed 2 bases from V and 7 bases from J, with 14 bases in between. CDR3 length: 13 residues. CDR1 and CDR2 (germline): GTSNPN, SVGIG (reference sequence).

The rearrangement joins TRBV4-2 to TRBJ2-7, with D tentatively TRBD2 (5 bases). Germline V CDR1 and CDR2: LGHNA, YNFKEQ. Trimming stripped 4 bases from V and 4 bases from J, with 5 bases between. This CDR3 region has 11 residues. CDR3 DNA sequence: TGTGCCAGCAGCCGGGAGTACGAGCAGTACTTC. This gives the protein CASSREYEQYF.

This chain joins TRBV9 and TRBJ1-2, with D possibly matching TRBD1 (5 bases). This CDR3 contains 14 residues. The V end lost 2 bases, the J end lost 4 bases, and 12 bases lay between the germline ends. Germline V CDR1 and CDR2: SGDLS, YYNGEE. Written as DNA, the CDR3 is TGTGCCAGCAGCGTGGCGGAGGGGAGCTATGGCTACACCTTC. Its translation is CASSVAEGSYGYTF.